These 9 T cell receptor beta chains came from one sample sequenced in a study of T cells in Graves' hyperthyroidism and ophthalmopathy. The investigators amplified TCR beta CDR3 regions from RNA transcripts. The TCR CDR3 first-round RT-PCR relied on the HTBI primer set. TCRdb used MiXCR to reprocess the multiplex PCR reads, holding one entry per CDR3 protein. Found here are roughly 380,000 distinct CDR3 sequences, about 18% of them singletons; the top ten hold around 4%. Sequenced sample: blood. The receptors were sampled from a woman under 30 with Graves' hyperthyroidism.

This clonotype was seen many times. This rearrangement joins TRBV28 to TRBJ2-7, with 13 bases aligning to TRBD2. Germline lookup yields CDR1 MDHEN and CDR2 SYDVKM. The CDR3 totals 14 residues. J was trimmed by 7 bases and V by 5 bases; bases with no gene match: 5. The CDR3 nucleotides read TGTGCCAGCAGTCGCCTACTAGCGGGAGGGGAGCAGTACTTC. Translated, it gives CASSRLLAGGEQYF.

This clonotype appeared many times. The chain couples TRBV5-1 to TRBJ1-1; no clear D gene. Germline-derived CDR1 and CDR2 are SGHRS and YFSETQ. Trimming stripped 3 bases from V and 3 bases from J, with 9 bases between. The CDR3 contains 13 residues. DNA of the CDR3: TGCGCCAGCAGCTCGCAGTGGGACACTGAAGCTTTCTTT. This encodes CASSSQWDTEAFF.

This clonotype came up many times. The chain is built from TRBV6-1 and TRBJ1-1; maybe TRBD1 (5 bases). Per germline, CDR1 MNHNS and CDR2 SASEGT. CDR3 size: 13 residues. The ends were cut back, 9 bases at V and 5 bases at J, with 16 bases in the middle. DNA of the CDR3: TGTGCCAGTACCAAAAAGGGGAATACTGAAGCTTTCTTT. It is translated as CASTKKGNTEAFF.

The gene calls are TRBV7-9 and TRBJ2-2; 7 bases align to TRBD1. The germline V gene has CDR1 SEHNR and CDR2 FQNEAQ (reference sequence). The CDR3 length is 14 residues. The ends lost 3 bases at V and 4 bases at J; junction bases unmatched: 2. The CDR3 sequence is CASSFGTATGELFF. Written as DNA, the CDR3 is TGTGCCAGCAGCTTCGGGACAGCCACCGGGGAGCTGTTTTTT.

This clonotype showed up many times. The V call is TRBV11-2, the J call TRBJ1-3; unclear D gene. Germline loops: CDR1 SGHAT, CDR2 FQNNGV. The germline V and J ends were trimmed by 5 bases and 4 bases, with 15 bases remaining between them. This CDR3 region has 15 residues. CDR3 sequence: CASSQILRSGNTIYF. In DNA, the CDR3 is TGTGCCAGCAGCCAAATTCTTCGCTCGGGAAACACCATATATTTT. The complete variable domain, with remaining parts taken from reference TRBV11-2 and TRBJ1-3, reads EAGVAQSPRYKIIEKRQSVAFWCNPISGHATLYWYQQILGQGPKLLIQFQNNGVVDDSQLPKDRFSAERLKGVDSTLKIQPAKLEDSAVYLCASSQILRSGNTIYFGEGSWLTVV.

The table lists this clonotype with many counts. This CDR3 is missing its conserved last phenylalanine or tryptophan, likely due to a read error. The chain couples TRBV24-1 to TRBJ2-2, with a possible D match to TRBD1 (7 bases). This CDR3 comprises 15 residues. Germline V CDR1 and CDR2: KGHDR, SFDVKD. Trimming shortened V by 7 bases and J by 9 bases, and 20 bases separated the two germline ends. DNA of the CDR3: TGTGCCACCAGGGCGGGACAGCTTCTCCGTCGGGAGCTGTTTTCT. Its protein product is CATRAGQLLRRELFS.

In its sample, this clonotype was seen many times. The chain couples TRBV11-2 to TRBJ1-6; TRBD1 aligns across 10 bases. In germline, CDR1 is SGHAT, CDR2 FQNNGV. The J segment lost 9 bases and the V segment lost 5 bases, leaving 4 bases of the junction unmatched. The CDR3 length is 14 residues. In nucleotides, the CDR3 is TGTGCCAGCAGCCCGACAGGGGGCGGTTCACCCCTCCACTTT. Encoded protein: CASSPTGGGSPLHF.

This clonotype showed up many times. The V and J genes are TRBV7-8 and TRBJ1-1, with a weak D call TRBD1 (6 bases). Germline lookup yields CDR1 SGHVS and CDR2 FQNEAQ. The CDR3 length is 18 residues. V dropped 5 bases and J dropped 4 bases, with 26 bases sitting between them. The chain's CDR3 is CASSRPPRGSPFSTEAFF. CDR3 coding DNA: TGTGCCAGCAGCCGACCGCCCAGGGGAAGTCCGTTTAGCACTGAAGCTTTCTTT.

As to this clonotype: This clone may be a read error of a much larger clone one base away. The conserved phenylalanine or tryptophan is not found at the CDR3 terminus, so this likely reflects a read error. The V and J genes are TRBV12-3 or TRBV12-4 and TRBJ1-2; 9 bases fit TRBD1. V was pared by 6 bases and J by 1 base, with 6 bases of the junction left unmatched. The CDR3 is 15 amino acids. The DNA for the CDR3 is TGTGCCAGCAGGGTTACAGGGGGCGTTAACTATGGCTACACCGTC. This codes for CASRVTGGVNYGYTV.